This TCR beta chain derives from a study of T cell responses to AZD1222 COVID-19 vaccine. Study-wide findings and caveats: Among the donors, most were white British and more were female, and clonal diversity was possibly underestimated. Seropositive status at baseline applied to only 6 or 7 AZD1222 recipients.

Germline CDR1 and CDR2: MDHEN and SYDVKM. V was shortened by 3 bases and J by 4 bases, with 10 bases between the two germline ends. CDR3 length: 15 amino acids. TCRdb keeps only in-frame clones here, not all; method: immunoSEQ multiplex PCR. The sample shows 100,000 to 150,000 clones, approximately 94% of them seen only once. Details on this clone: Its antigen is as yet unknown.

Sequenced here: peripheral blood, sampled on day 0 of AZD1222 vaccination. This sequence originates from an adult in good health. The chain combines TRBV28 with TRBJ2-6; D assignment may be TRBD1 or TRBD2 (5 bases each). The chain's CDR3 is CASSLGPGGANVLTF. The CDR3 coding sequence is TGTGCCAGCAGTTTGGGACCGGGAGGGGCCAACGTCCTGACTTTC.